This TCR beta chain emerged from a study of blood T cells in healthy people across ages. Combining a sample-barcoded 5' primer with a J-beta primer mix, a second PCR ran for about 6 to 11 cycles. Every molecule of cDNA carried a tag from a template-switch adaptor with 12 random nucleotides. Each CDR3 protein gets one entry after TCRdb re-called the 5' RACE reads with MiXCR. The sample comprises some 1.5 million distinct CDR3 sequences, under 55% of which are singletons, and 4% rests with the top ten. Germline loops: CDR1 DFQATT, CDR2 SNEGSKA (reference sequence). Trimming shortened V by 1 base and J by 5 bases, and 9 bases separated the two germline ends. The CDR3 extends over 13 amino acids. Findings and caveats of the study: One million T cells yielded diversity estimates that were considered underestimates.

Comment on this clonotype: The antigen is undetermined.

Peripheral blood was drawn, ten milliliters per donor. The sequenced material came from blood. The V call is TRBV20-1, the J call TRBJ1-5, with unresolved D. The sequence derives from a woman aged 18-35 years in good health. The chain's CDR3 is CSARGSGDQPQHF. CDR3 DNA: TGCAGTGCTAGAGGCAGCGGGGATCAGCCCCAGCATTTT.